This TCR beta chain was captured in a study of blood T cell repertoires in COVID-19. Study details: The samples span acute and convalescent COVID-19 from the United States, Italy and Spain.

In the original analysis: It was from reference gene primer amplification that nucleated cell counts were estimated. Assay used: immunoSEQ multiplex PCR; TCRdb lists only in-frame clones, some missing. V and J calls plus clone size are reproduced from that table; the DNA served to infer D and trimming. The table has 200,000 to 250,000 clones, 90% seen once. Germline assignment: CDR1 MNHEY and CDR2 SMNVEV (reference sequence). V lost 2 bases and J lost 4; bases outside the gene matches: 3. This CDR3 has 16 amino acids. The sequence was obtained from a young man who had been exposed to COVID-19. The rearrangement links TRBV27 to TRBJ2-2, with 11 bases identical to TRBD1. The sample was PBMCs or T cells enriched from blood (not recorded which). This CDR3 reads CASSLVGQGGTGELFF. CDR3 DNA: TGTGCCAGCAGTTTAGTGGGACAGGGGGGCACCGGGGAGCTGTTTTTT.